This T cell receptor (beta chain) emerged from a study of graft-versus-host responses after intestinal transplantation. In this sample, this clone turned up once. Produced via immunoSEQ multiplex PCR; TCRdb's table is partial and in-frame only. The data show roughly 99,000 clones, more than 75% seen once. This CDR3 has 14 amino acids. CDR1 SGDLS and CDR2 YYNGEE come from the germline V gene. Deletions cut 3 bases from V and 1 base from J, with 7 bases between. The receptor was isolated from a human patient who received an intestinal transplant, so some T cells may come from the graft donor. The sample here was PBMCs, taken 255 days after intestinal transplant. The V and J genes are TRBV9 and TRBJ2-2, with D maybe TRBD1 (5 bases). The CDR3 here is CASSAGQNTGELFF. Written as DNA, the CDR3 is TGTGCCAGCAGCGCCGGACAGAACACCGGGGAGCTGTTTTTT. Combining the CDR3 with reference TRBV9 and TRBJ2-2 gives the whole variable domain DSGVTQTPKHLITATGQRVTLRCSPRSGDLSVYWYQQSLDQGLQFLIQYYNGEERAKGNILERFSAQQFPDLHSELNLSSLELGDSALYFCASSAGQNTGELFFGEGSRLTVL.